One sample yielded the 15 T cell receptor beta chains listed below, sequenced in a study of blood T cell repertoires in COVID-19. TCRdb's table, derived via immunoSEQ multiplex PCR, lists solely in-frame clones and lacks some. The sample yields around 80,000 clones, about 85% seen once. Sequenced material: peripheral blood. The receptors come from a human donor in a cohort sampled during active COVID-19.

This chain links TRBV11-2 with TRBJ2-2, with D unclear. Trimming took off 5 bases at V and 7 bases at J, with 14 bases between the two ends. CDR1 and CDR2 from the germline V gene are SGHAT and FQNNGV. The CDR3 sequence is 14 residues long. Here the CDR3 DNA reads TGTGCCAGCAGCCCCTACGGCGGTGGCGGGGAGCTGTTTTTT. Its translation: CASSPYGGGGELFF.

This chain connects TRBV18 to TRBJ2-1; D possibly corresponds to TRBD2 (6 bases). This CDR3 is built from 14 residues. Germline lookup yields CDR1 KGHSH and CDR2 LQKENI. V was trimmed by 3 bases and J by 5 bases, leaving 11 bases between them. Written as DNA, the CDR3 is TGTGCCAGCTCACCCCAACTAGCTAACAATGAGCAGTTCTTC. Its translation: CASSPQLANNEQFF. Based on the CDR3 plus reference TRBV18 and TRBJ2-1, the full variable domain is NAGVMQNPRHLVRRRGQEARLRCSPMKGHSHVYWYRQLPEEGLKFMVYLQKENIIDESGMPKERFSAEFPKEGPSILRIQQVVRGDSAAYFCASSPQLANNEQFFGPGTRLTVL.

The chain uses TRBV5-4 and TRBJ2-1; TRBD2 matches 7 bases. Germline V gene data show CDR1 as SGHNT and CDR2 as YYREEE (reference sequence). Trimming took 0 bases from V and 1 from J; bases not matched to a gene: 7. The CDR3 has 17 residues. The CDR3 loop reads CASSLGGARESYNEQFF. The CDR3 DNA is TGTGCCAGCAGCTTGGGAGGGGCGCGGGAGTCCTACAATGAGCAGTTCTTC.

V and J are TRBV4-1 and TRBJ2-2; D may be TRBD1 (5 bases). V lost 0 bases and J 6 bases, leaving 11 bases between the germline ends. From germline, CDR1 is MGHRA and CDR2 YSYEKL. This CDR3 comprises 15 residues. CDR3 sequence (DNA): TGCGCCAGCAGCCAAGACCCAGGGATCCCCGGGGAGCTGTTTTTT. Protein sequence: CASSQDPGIPGELFF.

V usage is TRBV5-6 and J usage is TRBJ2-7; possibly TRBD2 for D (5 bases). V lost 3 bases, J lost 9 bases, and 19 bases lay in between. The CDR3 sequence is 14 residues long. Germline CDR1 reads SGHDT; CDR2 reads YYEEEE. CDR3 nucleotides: TGTGCCAGCAGCTCCCGGGGTAACAATCGTGGGCAGTACTTC. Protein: CASSSRGNNRGQYF.

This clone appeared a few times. CDR3 sequence reads: CASNPLVGEQYF. In nucleotides, the CDR3 is TGCGCCAGCAACCCGTTGGTCGGCGAGCAGTACTTC. The chain joins TRBV10-1 to TRBJ2-7, with no clear D. The CDR3 extends over 12 amino acids. The germline V gene has CDR1 WNHNN and CDR2 SYGVQD (reference sequence). V lost 7 bases and J 6 bases, leaving 13 bases between the germline ends.

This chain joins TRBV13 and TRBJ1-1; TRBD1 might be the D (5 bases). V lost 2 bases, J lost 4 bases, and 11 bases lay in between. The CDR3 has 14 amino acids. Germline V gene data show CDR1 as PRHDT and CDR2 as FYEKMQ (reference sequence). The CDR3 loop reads CASSLSGGGTEAFF. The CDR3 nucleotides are TGTGCCAGCAGCTTATCGGGGGGAGGCACTGAAGCTTTCTTT.

The CDR3 spells CASSQPGGSSSYEQYF. CDR3 DNA sequence: TGTGCCAGCAGCCAACCCGGTGGGAGCTCATCCTACGAGCAGTACTTC. The genes are TRBV3-1 (or the pseudogene TRBV3-2) and TRBJ2-7; TRBD2 is a possible D gene (5 bases). V lost 2 bases and J 1 base, leaving 15 bases between the germline ends. The germline CDR1 and CDR2 sequences are LGHDT and YNNKEL (reference sequence). The length of the CDR3 is 16 residues.

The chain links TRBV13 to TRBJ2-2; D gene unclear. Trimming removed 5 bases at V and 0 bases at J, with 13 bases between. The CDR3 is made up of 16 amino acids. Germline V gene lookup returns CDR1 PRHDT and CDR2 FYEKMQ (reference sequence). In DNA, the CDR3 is TGTGCCAGCAGCCTAAGACAAGAATCGAACACCGGGGAGCTGTTTTTT. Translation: CASSLRQESNTGELFF.

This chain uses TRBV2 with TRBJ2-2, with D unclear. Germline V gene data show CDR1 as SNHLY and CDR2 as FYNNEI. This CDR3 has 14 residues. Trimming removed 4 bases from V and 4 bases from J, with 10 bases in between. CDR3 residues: CASSGLSRTGELFF. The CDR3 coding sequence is TGTGCCAGCAGTGGACTGTCCCGCACCGGGGAGCTGTTTTTT.

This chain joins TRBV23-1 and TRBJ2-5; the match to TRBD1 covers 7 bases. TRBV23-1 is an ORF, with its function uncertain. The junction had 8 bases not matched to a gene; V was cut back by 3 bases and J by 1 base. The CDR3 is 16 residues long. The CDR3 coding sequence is TGCGCCAGCAGTCAGCCGGGACAGACTGTCCAAGAGACCCAGTACTTC. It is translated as CASSQPGQTVQETQYF.

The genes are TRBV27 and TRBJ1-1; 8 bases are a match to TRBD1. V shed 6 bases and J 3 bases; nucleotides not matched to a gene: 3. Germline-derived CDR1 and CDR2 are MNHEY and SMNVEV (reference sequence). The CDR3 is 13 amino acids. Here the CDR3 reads CASSLTGDTEAFF. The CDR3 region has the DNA TGTGCCAGCAGCCTGACAGGGGACACTGAAGCTTTCTTT.

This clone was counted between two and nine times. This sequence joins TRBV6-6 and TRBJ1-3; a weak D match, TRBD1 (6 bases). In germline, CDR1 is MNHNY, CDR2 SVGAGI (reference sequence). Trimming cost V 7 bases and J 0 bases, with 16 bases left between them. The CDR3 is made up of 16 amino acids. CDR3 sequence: CASNWGQGSSGNTIYF. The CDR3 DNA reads TGTGCCAGCAATTGGGGGCAGGGAAGCTCTGGAAACACCATATATTTT.

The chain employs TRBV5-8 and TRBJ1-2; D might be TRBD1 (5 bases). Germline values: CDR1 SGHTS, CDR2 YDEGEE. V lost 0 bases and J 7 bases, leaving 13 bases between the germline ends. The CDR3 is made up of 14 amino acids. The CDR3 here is CASSLEGAVAGYTF. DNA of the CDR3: TGTGCCAGCAGCTTGGAAGGGGCGGTCGCTGGCTACACCTTC.

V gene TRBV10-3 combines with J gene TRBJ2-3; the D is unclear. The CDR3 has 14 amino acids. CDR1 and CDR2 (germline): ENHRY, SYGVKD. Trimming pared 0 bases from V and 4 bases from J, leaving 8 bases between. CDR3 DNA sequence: TGTGCCATCAGTGAGTCGCTACCTGCAGATACGCAGTATTTT. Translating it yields CAISESLPADTQYF.